This entry concerns a single TCR beta chain. The antigen is not known. Germline V gives CDR1 SNHLY, CDR2 FYNNEI. V trimming: 3 bases; J trimming: 4 bases; junction bases outside the gene matches: 4. There are 14 residues in the CDR3. Sorted subsets were CFSE-labeled and cultured four to six days with allogeneic dendritic cells. FACS sorted CD4+ or CD8+ T cells into CD45RA+ naive and CD45RO+ memory. The data stem from a study of regulatory dendritic cells for organ transplantation. Whole-study context: Regulatory dendritic cells were monocyte-derived, receiving vitamin D3 on days 0 and 4 and IL-10 on day 4. LPS was added to dendritic cell cultures on day 6. Findings and limits, study-wide: Resting memory CD8+ T cells held the most alloreactive clonotypes.

Sequencing was performed with immunoSEQ multiplex PCR; in TCRdb, only in-frame clones are kept and a portion is missing. There are some 12,000 clones in the sample; about 60% occur only once, and 1.2% lies in the top ten. The sequenced material came from naive CD8+ T cells from blood cultured with dendritic cells. The subset denotes: CD45RA+ naive T cells. V usage is TRBV2 and J usage is TRBJ2-7; TRBD1 matches at 9 bases. The sequence was collected from a human donor in good health. CDR3 protein: CASSDRDREYEQYF. The CDR3 bases are TGTGCCAGCAGTGACCGGGACAGGGAGTACGAGCAGTACTTC.